The 26 T cell receptor beta chains listed next were all sequenced from one sample in a study of CD8+CD57+ T cells in acquired aplastic anemia. CDR3 and TCR beta VDJ profiling relied on genomic DNA as the template. TCRdb reanalysed the reads using MiXCR and keeps one entry per CDR3 protein. The sample yields approximately 45,000 distinct CDR3 sequences, about 73% seen once. Sequencing was performed on sorted CD4+, CD8+, or CD8+CD57+ T cells (not recorded which) from PBMCs. The source of these receptors is a human donor in good health, serving as a control.

This chain links TRBV7-3 with TRBJ2-5; 14 nucleotides align to TRBD2. There are 16 residues in the CDR3. CDR1 and CDR2 from the germline V gene are SGHTA and FQGTGA. The junction had 7 bases not matched to a gene; V was cut back by 5 bases and J by 5 bases. The CDR3 protein is CASSRLAGGRGETQYF. The CDR3 DNA reads as TGTGCCAGCAGCCGACTAGCGGGAGGGCGCGGCGAGACCCAGTACTTC. The variable domain in full, completed from reference TRBV7-3 and TRBJ2-5, reads GAGVSQTPSNKVTEKGKYVELRCDPISGHTALYWYRQSLGQGPEFLIYFQGTGAADDSGLPNDRFFAVRPEGSVSTLKIQRTERGDSAVYLCASSRLAGGRGETQYFGPGTRLLVL.

The CDR3 protein is CASSSPSGGGQETQYF. The CDR3 nucleotides are TGTGCCAGCAGCTCCCCTAGTGGCGGGGGACAAGAGACCCAGTACTTC. The chain uses TRBV7-9 and TRBJ2-5, with 7 bases matching TRBD2. This CDR3 comprises 16 residues. The V and J ends lost 4 bases and 2 bases, in that order; junction bases with no gene match: 10. CDR1 and CDR2 (germline): SEHNR, FQNEAQ (reference sequence). The whole variable domain, remainder taken from reference TRBV7-9 and TRBJ2-5, is DTGVSQNPRHKITKRGQNVTFRCDPISEHNRLYWYRQTLGQGPEFLTYFQNEAQLEKSRLLSDRFSAERPKGSFSTLEIQRTEQGDSAMYLCASSSPSGGGQETQYFGPGTRLLVL.

The V call is TRBV12-3 or TRBV12-4, the J call TRBJ1-4, with D unresolved. V was pared by 3 bases and J by 6 bases, with 11 bases between. The CDR3 totals 14 residues. The CDR3 DNA sequence: TGTGCCAGCAGTTTTATACCGGTGGATGAAAAACTGTTTTTT. It translates to CASSFIPVDEKLFF.

This clonotype was seen at least ten times. This chain uses TRBV20-1 with TRBJ2-2; the D gene is possibly TRBD2 (6 bases). This CDR3 contains 14 residues. Germline CDR1 is DFQATT and CDR2 is SNEGSKA (reference sequence). V was clipped by 0 bases and J by 6 bases, with 11 bases between them. In DNA form, the CDR3 reads TGCAGTGCTAGAGAAGGCAGGGAGGCCGGGGAGCTGTTTTTT. The encoded protein is CSAREGREAGELFF.

V usage is TRBV7-9 and J usage is TRBJ1-6; 8 bases match TRBD1. Germline loops: CDR1 SEHNR, CDR2 FQNEAQ (reference sequence). The CDR3 runs 12 residues. J was trimmed by 7 bases and V by 10 bases; bases with no gene match: 3. The CDR3 nucleotides read TGTGCCACCGGGACAGGCAATTCACCCCTCCACTTT. Translated, it gives CATGTGNSPLHF.

This clonotype was seen a single time. The gene calls are TRBV5-1 and TRBJ2-7; 9 nucleotides align to TRBD1. Germline V gives CDR1 SGHRS, CDR2 YFSETQ. The CDR3 spans 15 residues. V gave up 4 bases and J gave up 5 bases; unmatched junction bases: 10. DNA for the CDR3: TGCGCCAGCAGCCAAGGGGGACAGGGAGGAGACGAGCAGTACTTC. Translated, it gives CASSQGGQGGDEQYF.

This rearrangement joins TRBV20-1 to TRBJ2-3; tentative D call: TRBD1 (6 bases). Germline CDR1 reads DFQATT; CDR2 reads SNEGSKA (reference sequence). The CDR3 sequence is 14 residues long. V shed 2 bases and J shed 0 bases, with 9 bases lying between them. The CDR3 DNA reads as TGCAGTGCTAGATTCACAGGGAGCACAGATACGCAGTATTTT. It encodes CSARFTGSTDTQYF.

The V and J genes are TRBV25-1 and TRBJ1-3, with D possibly TRBD1 on 5 matching bases. The CDR3 spans 15 residues. Germline lookup yields CDR1 MGHDK and CDR2 SYGVNS. The germline V and J ends were trimmed by 6 bases and 2 bases, with 14 bases remaining between them. In nucleotides, the CDR3 is TGTGCCAGCAGGGGGGATCCGGGGGCTGGAAACACCATATATTTT. Translating it yields CASRGDPGAGNTIYF.

As to this clonotype: Compared with germline, one end of the junction differs, possibly owing to a read error. The chain combines TRBV25-1 with TRBJ2-7; 8 nucleotides agree with TRBD1. The CDR3 consists of 14 residues. CDR1 and CDR2 from the germline V gene are MGHDK and SYGVNS. The CDR3 DNA reads TGTGCCAGCAGGGGTGGGCAGGGGGCTTACGGGCAGTACTTC. Its translation is CASRGGQGAYGQYF.

The chain couples TRBV29-1 to TRBJ2-7, with D possibly called TRBD1 or TRBD2 (5 bases each). Between the trimmed V and J ends, which lost 4 bases and 0 bases, there was a span of 16 bases. The germline V gene encodes CDR1 SQVTM and CDR2 ANQGSEA. This CDR3 comprises 15 residues. CDR3 nucleotides: TGCAGCGTTGTTGGTTTCGACAGCGGCTCCTACGAGCAGTACTTC. It specifies CSVVGFDSGSYEQYF.

This chain connects TRBV10-2 to TRBJ2-5; D gene unclear. This CDR3 has 16 amino acids. V dropped 4 bases and J dropped 0 bases, with 15 bases sitting between them. Germline CDR1 WSHSY, CDR2 SAAADI. The CDR3: CASSGPRSSYQETQYF. The CDR3 DNA follows: TGCGCCAGCAGTGGACCACGAAGCTCTTACCAAGAGACCCAGTACTTC.

V usage is TRBV12-3 or TRBV12-4 and J usage is TRBJ1-1, with D unclear. This CDR3 comprises 15 residues. V was pared by 6 bases and J by 10 bases, with 24 bases between. The CDR3: CASSPSTLSSRGAFF. CDR3 bases: TGTGCCAGCAGCCCTAGTACTTTAAGCTCCAGAGGAGCTTTCTTT.

This sequence joins TRBV12-3 or TRBV12-4 and TRBJ2-5; 10 bases match TRBD2. The CDR3 covers 15 residues. Trimming removed 5 bases from V and 5 bases from J; junction bases left unmatched: 8. CDR3 nucleotide sequence: TGTGCCAGCAGTCCTTTAGCGGGGGGCCGGGAGACCCAGTACTTC. This encodes CASSPLAGGRETQYF.

In its sample, this clonotype was seen once. V is TRBV12-3 or TRBV12-4 and J is TRBJ1-2, with 7 bases matching TRBD1. The CDR3 totals 15 residues. Trimming at V came to 6 bases and at J to 4 bases, leaving 11 bases not matched to a gene. Here the CDR3 reads CASSATTGFAYGYTF. The CDR3 coding sequence is TGTGCCAGCAGCGCTACGACAGGGTTTGCCTATGGCTACACCTTC.

This CDR3 is CSVQTGGYGYTF. The CDR3 nucleotides read TGCAGCGTTCAAACAGGGGGTTATGGCTACACCTTC. This chain connects TRBV29-1 to TRBJ1-2, with TRBD1 matching 8 bases. The CDR3 is 12 residues long. The V gene end was trimmed by 5 bases and the J gene end by 5 bases; junction bases not matched to a gene: 4. Germline lookup yields CDR1 SQVTM and CDR2 ANQGSEA.

There are many counts of this clonotype. The chain carries TRBV14 and TRBJ2-7, with TRBD1 matching 9 bases. Germline lookup yields CDR1 SGHDN and CDR2 FVKESK. The CDR3 has 14 residues. Losses at the gene ends were 3 bases for V and 4 bases for J; bases not matched to a gene: 4. CDR3 loop: CASSHRDRDYEQYF. The CDR3 bases are TGTGCCAGCAGCCACCGGGACAGGGATTACGAGCAGTACTTC.

The chain has TRBV19 and TRBJ1-6; D is unclear. The V end was cut by 1 base, the J end by 6 bases, with 10 bases between. CDR1 LNHDA and CDR2 SQIVND come from the germline V gene (reference sequence). This CDR3 contains 15 residues. The CDR3, as DNA: TGTGCCAGTAGTATAGCGGGAGTCGGTAATTCACCCCTCCACTTT. It encodes CASSIAGVGNSPLHF.

The chain combines TRBV29-1 with TRBJ1-2; the D gene is possibly TRBD1 (5 bases). V was trimmed by 1 base and J by 8 bases, leaving 17 bases between them. This CDR3 contains 14 residues. Germline V lookup: CDR1 SQVTM, CDR2 ANQGSEA. CDR3 sequence (DNA): TGCAGCGTTGAAGTTGAGGTACAGGCTAGAGGCTACACCTTC. This translates into CSVEVEVQARGYTF.

This rearrangement joins TRBV2 to TRBJ1-1; TRBD1 is a possible D gene (5 bases). Trimming removed 6 bases from V and 1 base from J, with 9 bases in between. The germline gives CDR1 SNHLY, CDR2 FYNNEI. The CDR3 totals 13 residues. CDR3 region: CASRPDRNTEAFF. The CDR3 nucleotides read TGTGCCAGCAGACCCGACAGGAACACTGAAGCTTTCTTT.

The chain recombines TRBV14 with TRBJ1-6; D ambiguous. Deletions cut 0 bases from V and 7 bases from J, with 4 bases between. This CDR3 has 13 residues. Germline CDR1 is SGHDN and CDR2 is FVKESK. CDR3: CASSQEMNSPLHF. The CDR3 nucleotides read TGTGCCAGCAGCCAAGAAATGAATTCACCCCTCCACTTT.

The genes are TRBV2 and TRBJ1-4, with TRBD1 as a possible D gene (5 bases). In germline, CDR1 is SNHLY, CDR2 FYNNEI. The ends were cut back, 6 bases at V and 5 bases at J, with 13 bases in the middle. The CDR3 length is 14 residues. CDR3 loop: CASSPQTVNEKLFF. DNA of the CDR3: TGTGCCAGCAGCCCGCAGACAGTGAATGAAAAACTGTTTTTT. The full variable domain, its missing parts supplied by reference TRBV2 and TRBJ1-4, is EPEVTQTPSHQVTQMGQEVILRCVPISNHLYFYWYRQILGQKVEFLVSFYNNEISEKSEIFDDQFSVERPDGSNFTLKIRSTKLEDSAMYFCASSPQTVNEKLFFGSGTQLSVL.

CDR3 bases: TGTGCCAGCAGCGAGGGACAGGGGACCGAGCAGTACTTC. It translates to CASSEGQGTEQYF. The chain recombines TRBV9 with TRBJ2-7; 10 bases are a match to TRBD1. The J segment lost 6 bases and the V segment lost 3 bases, leaving 3 bases of the junction unmatched. This CDR3 has 13 amino acids. Germline values: CDR1 SGDLS, CDR2 YYNGEE.

The gene calls are TRBV2 and TRBJ2-2; no clear D. The CDR3 length is 13 residues. Germline-derived CDR1 and CDR2 are SNHLY and FYNNEI. Trimming shortened V by 6 bases and J by 6 bases, and 11 bases separated the two germline ends. CDR3 sequence: CASRADRAGELFF. CDR3 sequence (DNA): TGTGCCAGCAGGGCCGATCGGGCCGGGGAGCTGTTTTTT. Complete variable domain (other parts from reference TRBV2 and TRBJ2-2): EPEVTQTPSHQVTQMGQEVILRCVPISNHLYFYWYRQILGQKVEFLVSFYNNEISEKSEIFDDQFSVERPDGSNFTLKIRSTKLEDSAMYFCASRADRAGELFFGEGSRLTVL.

The CDR3 coding sequence is TGCGCCAGCAGCTACCTCCGGGACAGCCAAAATTCACCCCTCCACTTT. Its protein is CASSYLRDSQNSPLHF. The chain employs TRBV5-1 and TRBJ1-6, with 7 bases fitting TRBD1. The CDR3 length is 16 residues. Germline loops: CDR1 SGHRS, CDR2 YFSETQ. The ends lost 3 bases at V and 7 bases at J; junction bases unmatched: 10.

A remark on this clonotype: At one end the junction does not follow the germline gene, possibly because of a read error. The chain recombines TRBV10-3 with TRBJ1-6, with D perhaps matching TRBD1 (5 bases). CDR1 and CDR2 (germline): ENHRY, SYGVKD. CDR3 length: 16 amino acids. Here the CDR3 DNA reads TGTGCCATCAGCGAGTCAGGGCAGACTTTTAATTCACCCCTCCACTTT. It translates to CAISESGQTFNSPLHF.

The V and J genes are TRBV4-1 and TRBJ2-3; TRBD2 is a possible D gene (7 bases). Between the trimmed V and J ends, which lost 5 bases and 5 bases, there was a span of 17 bases. The CDR3 consists of 15 residues. From germline, CDR1 is MGHRA and CDR2 YSYEKL. CDR3 residues: CASSGGAGEGDTQYF. The DNA of the CDR3 is TGCGCCAGCAGCGGGGGGGCGGGAGAGGGAGATACGCAGTATTTT.